Listed below are T cell receptor beta chains from one sample, sequenced in a study of blood T cell repertoires in COVID-19. Clones were sequenced by immunoSEQ multiplex PCR, and TCRdb holds only the in-frame ones, with some missing. The repertoire holds around 200,000 clones, around 86% seen once, with 2.5% to 3.5% in the top ten. Sequencing was performed on peripheral blood. Source of these receptors: a man aged 35 to 55 with active or convalescent COVID-19. Each CDR3 is given with its conserved first and last residue. The D gene is left open where the match is weak. Clone size appears in some rows only: once, few, many, or a class for an expanded clone.

CDR3	DNA	size	V	D	J
CASSLAQGLYNEQFF	TGTGCCAGCAGCTTAGCGCAGGGGTTATACAATGAGCAGTTCTTC	-	TRBV7-8	-	TRBJ2-1
CAWTQTGARGYTF	TGTGCCTGGACCCAGACAGGAGCAAGGGGCTACACCTTC	few	TRBV30	-	TRBJ1-2
CATGTGYGPGELFF	TGTGCCACCGGGACAGGATACGGCCCCGGGGAGCTGTTTTTT	-	TRBV24-1	TRBD1	TRBJ2-2
CASSPLEGSYTF	TGTGCCAGCAGCCCCCTCGAGGGTAGCTACACCTTC	-	TRBV7-9	-	TRBJ1-2
CASSLTGSNTEAFF	TGTGCCAGCAGCTTGACGGGGTCGAACACTGAAGCTTTCTTT	-	TRBV11-3	-	TRBJ1-1
CASSQSEQGPYEQYF	TGTGCCAGCAGCCAATCTGAGCAGGGGCCCTACGAGCAGTACTTC	-	TRBV3-1/TRBV3-2	-	TRBJ2-7
CASSATRLAGGHGTDTQYF	TGTGCCAGCAGTGCAACGAGACTAGCGGGGGGCCACGGAACAGATACGCAGTATTTT	-	TRBV6-4	TRBD2	TRBJ2-3
CASSQAGAATDTQYF	TGTGCCAGCAGCCAAGCAGGGGCTGCGACAGATACGCAGTATTTT	-	TRBV3-1/TRBV3-2	-	TRBJ2-3
CASSPSGITYNSPLHF	TGTGCCAGCAGCCCCTCCGGGATCACCTATAATTCACCCCTCCACTTT	-	TRBV14	-	TRBJ1-6
CATSRGKSGRIGEQYF	TGTGCCACCAGCAGAGGGAAAAGCGGACGGATTGGCGAGCAGTACTTC	-	TRBV15	-	TRBJ2-7
CASSPGGVHEQYF	TGTGCCAGCAGCCCAGGGGGTGTGCACGAGCAGTACTTC	-	TRBV12-3/TRBV12-4	TRBD1	TRBJ2-7